This T cell receptor beta chain is drawn from a study of early T cells in non-severe SARS-CoV-2 infection. Unique molecular identifiers were attached to individual cDNA molecules. TCRdb used MiXCR to reprocess the 5' RACE reads, holding one entry per CDR3 protein. The profile shows just under 65,000 distinct CDR3 sequences, about 10% of them singletons. This clonotype was detected only a few times. CDR3 size: 17 residues. With V trimmed by 0 bases and J by 4 bases, 7 bases remained unmatched. CDR1 is LNHDA and CDR2 is SQIVND in the germline V gene (reference sequence). Sequences were derived from whole blood, sampled at baseline. J is TRBJ2-2 and V is TRBV19, with TRBD2 matching over 8 bases. This clonotype originated in an adult who was a healthcare worker with PCR-confirmed SARS-CoV-2 infection or an uninfected control (not recorded which). CDR3 residues: CASSIDRREGGTGELFF. In nucleotides, the CDR3 is TGTGCCAGTAGTATAGATCGTCGGGAGGGTGGCACCGGGGAGCTGTTTTTT.